One sample yielded the 32 T cell receptor beta chains listed below, sequenced in a study of blood T cell repertoires in COVID-19. Clones were read by immunoSEQ multiplex PCR, and TCRdb kept only the in-frame ones, dropping some. The data show some 50,000 clones, about 83% seen once. Sample: peripheral blood. The receptors shown here come from a human donor in a cohort sampled during active COVID-19.

The DNA for the CDR3 is TGTGCCAGTATTTCACCGGGACAGCCATCCCTTTTAGATGGCTACACCTTC. Its translation: CASISPGQPSLLDGYTF. This chain joins TRBV19 and TRBJ1-2, with TRBD1 identical over 7 bases. Per the germline V gene, CDR1 is LNHDA and CDR2 is SQIVND (reference sequence). The J segment lost 6 bases and the V segment lost 7 bases, leaving 20 bases of the junction unmatched. The CDR3 totals 17 residues.

The CDR3 nucleotides are TGTGCCAGCAGCTTACAAGGGGGCTATAATTCACCCCTCCACTTT. Translation: CASSLQGGYNSPLHF. This chain joins TRBV5-4 and TRBJ1-6; possible D gene TRBD1, 6 bases. Germline CDR1 reads SGHNT; CDR2 reads YYREEE (reference sequence). This CDR3 has 15 amino acids. V shed 2 bases and J shed 3 bases, with 9 bases lying between them.

The V call is TRBV19, the J call TRBJ2-3, with D possibly being TRBD2 (5 bases). The CDR3 covers 13 residues. Germline V lookup: CDR1 LNHDA, CDR2 SQIVND (reference sequence). Trimming shortened V by 3 bases and J by 5 bases, and 9 bases separated the two germline ends. CDR3 sequence: CASSIRDIDTQYF. CDR3 nucleotide sequence: TGTGCCAGTAGTATCCGGGATATAGATACGCAGTATTTT.

The chain recombines TRBV20-1 with TRBJ2-3; D is unclear. This CDR3 comprises 11 residues. Germline loops: CDR1 DFQATT, CDR2 SNEGSKA (reference sequence). V was cut by 1 base and J by 6 bases, with 5 bases left in between. The CDR3 is CSARVGDTQYF. The CDR3, as DNA: TGCAGTGCTAGAGTCGGTGATACGCAGTATTTT.

The chain recombines TRBV24-1 with TRBJ2-5; D is unclear. CDR3 length: 18 amino acids. The V and J ends lost 3 bases and 5 bases respectively, with 24 bases between them. The germline V gene has CDR1 KGHDR and CDR2 SFDVKD. The CDR3 sequence is CATSDPLTTEISSETQYF. For the CDR3, the DNA is TGTGCCACCAGTGATCCTCTAACGACGGAAATTAGCTCGGAGACCCAGTACTTC.

The V gene is TRBV29-1, the J gene TRBJ2-2; D perhaps matches TRBD1 (6 bases). V gave up 6 bases and J gave up 4 bases, with 12 bases separating them. The CDR3 is 13 residues long. Germline CDR1 reads SQVTM; CDR2 reads ANQGSEA. CDR3 sequence (DNA): TGCAGCGTACAGGGTTCGGGCACCGGGGAGCTGTTTTTT. It encodes CSVQGSGTGELFF.

This chain joins TRBV27 and TRBJ2-5, with 7 bases aligning to TRBD2. The V gene end was trimmed by 7 bases and the J gene end by 5 bases; junction bases not matched to a gene: 10. From germline, CDR1 is MNHEY and CDR2 SMNVEV (reference sequence). The CDR3 runs 14 residues. CDR3 sequence: CASTPRLGGETQYF. CDR3 DNA: TGTGCCAGCACCCCCAGGTTGGGGGGGGAGACCCAGTACTTC.

The chain recombines TRBV6-2 or TRBV6-3 with TRBJ1-6, with 9 bases aligning to TRBD1. The CDR3 spans 15 residues. Trimming took 3 bases from V and 12 from J; bases not matched to a gene: 9. Germline lookup yields CDR1 MNHEY and CDR2 SVGEGT. CDR3 residues: CASSYPRTGEIPLHF. DNA for the CDR3: TGTGCCAGCAGTTATCCTCGGACAGGGGAGATACCCCTCCACTTT.

The chain recombines TRBV2 with TRBJ2-3; D uncertain. Trimming took 8 bases from V and 0 from J, leaving 15 bases between them. From germline, CDR1 is SNHLY and CDR2 FYNNEI. The CDR3 is 15 amino acids. The DNA for the CDR3 is TGTGCCAGCCGTAATCGTATGACTAGCACAGATACGCAGTATTTT. Translated: CASRNRMTSTDTQYF.

The CDR3 DNA reads TGTGCCTGGAGTATGACAAAGAAGTCTGAAGCTTTCTTT. It specifies CAWSMTKKSEAFF. J is TRBJ1-1 and V is TRBV30; D unresolved. This CDR3 contains 13 residues. Trimming left V 2 bases short and J 6 bases short, with 13 bases between. Germline assignment: CDR1 GTSNPN and CDR2 SVGIG (reference sequence).

This sequence joins TRBV28 and TRBJ2-2; 12 bases match TRBD2. J lost 6 bases, V lost 0 bases, and 20 bases had no gene match. Germline V gene sequence: CDR1 MDHEN, CDR2 SYDVKM. The CDR3 is made up of 22 amino acids. CDR3 sequence (DNA): TGTGCCAGCAGTTTATGGGGGACAGGTTCGCCCTGGACTAGCGGGGAGGCCGGGGAGCTGTTTTTT. Its translation: CASSLWGTGSPWTSGEAGELFF.

This rearrangement joins TRBV7-8 to TRBJ1-4; D not certain. Per germline, CDR1 SGHVS and CDR2 FQNEAQ. The germline V and J ends were trimmed by 0 bases and 9 bases, with 14 bases remaining between them. This CDR3 has 15 amino acids. The CDR3: CASSLAGSLSKKLFF. CDR3 nucleotides: TGTGCCAGCAGCTTAGCTGGCAGTCTTTCGAAAAAACTGTTTTTT.

V is TRBV29-1 and J is TRBJ2-1; D possibly corresponds to TRBD2 (6 bases). V lost 6 bases and J 9 bases, leaving 18 bases between the germline ends. CDR1 SQVTM and CDR2 ANQGSEA come from the germline V gene. The CDR3 sequence is 13 residues long. In DNA, the CDR3 is TGCAGCGTGCGGGACTCTCTATGGGGTGAGCAGTTCTTC. Protein: CSVRDSLWGEQFF.

V gene TRBV30 combines with J gene TRBJ1-2; D gene unclear. V lost 1 base to trimming and J lost 10 bases, with 10 bases between them. CDR1 and CDR2 from the germline V gene are GTSNPN and SVGIG (reference sequence). This CDR3 region has 11 residues. The CDR3 region has the DNA TGTGCCTGGAGTGCCCGGTCTTTCTACACCTTC. Translating gives CAWSARSFYTF. The complete variable domain, with remaining parts taken from reference TRBV30 and TRBJ1-2, reads SQTIHQWPATLVQPVGSPLSLECTVEGTSNPNLYWYRQAAGRGLQLLFYSVGIGQISSEVPQNLSASRPQDRQFILSSKKLLLSDSGFYLCAWSARSFYTFGSGTRLTVV.

The CDR3 nucleotides are TGTGCCAGCAGTTACCGAGGCACGAGGAGCTCCTACGAGCAGTACTTC. Translating it yields CASSYRGTRSSYEQYF. The chain carries TRBV6-6 and TRBJ2-7, with no clear D. The CDR3 contains 16 residues. With 2 bases removed from V and 0 bases from J, the gap between germline ends came to 14 bases. Per germline, CDR1 MNHNY and CDR2 SVGAGI (reference sequence).

The chain carries TRBV28 and TRBJ1-1, with 7 positions matching TRBD1. This CDR3 is built from 14 residues. V lost 2 bases to trimming and J lost 4 bases; unmatched junction nucleotides: 4. Germline loops: CDR1 MDHEN, CDR2 SYDVKM. This CDR3 is CASSLQGVRTEAFF. Written as DNA, the CDR3 is TGTGCCAGCAGTTTACAGGGGGTGCGCACTGAAGCTTTCTTT.

The chain combines TRBV6-1 with TRBJ2-3, with 7 bases identical to TRBD2. In germline, CDR1 is MNHNS, CDR2 SASEGT. The CDR3 runs to 16 residues. V lost 4 bases to trimming and J lost 6 bases; unmatched junction nucleotides: 13. Written as DNA, the CDR3 is TGTGCCAGCAGTGCCCCAAGCGGGAAGTCCAGTGATACGCAGTATTTT. This gives the protein CASSAPSGKSSDTQYF.

The chain recombines TRBV29-1 with TRBJ2-3, with D possibly matching TRBD1 (6 bases). The CDR3 runs to 13 residues. V lost 6 bases and J lost 2, with 12 bases in between. Germline CDR1 SQVTM, CDR2 ANQGSEA. The CDR3 sequence: CSVGQTNTDTQYF. CDR3 sequence (DNA): TGCAGCGTAGGACAGACGAACACAGATACGCAGTATTTT.

This chain uses TRBV10-3 with TRBJ2-2, with D perhaps TRBD2 (6 bases). Germline V gives CDR1 ENHRY, CDR2 SYGVKD. The CDR3 is made up of 15 amino acids. V dropped 9 bases and J dropped 5 bases, with 19 bases sitting between them. CDR3 in DNA: TGTGCCATACAAACCGGGACGGGGGTTACCGGGGAGCTGTTTTTT. This sequence encodes CAIQTGTGVTGELFF.

This clone appeared a few times. The gene calls are TRBV5-1 and TRBJ1-3, with a tentative D call TRBD1 (5 bases). Germline V gene lookup returns CDR1 SGHRS and CDR2 YFSETQ. Trimming took 2 bases from V and 4 from J, leaving 7 bases between them. The CDR3 runs 13 residues. The CDR3 DNA is TGCGCCAGCAGCTTAGGACAAGGAAACACCATATATTTT. Encoded protein: CASSLGQGNTIYF.

This rearrangement joins TRBV6-5 to TRBJ2-2, with a tentative D call TRBD2 (5 bases). Per the germline V gene, CDR1 is MNHEY and CDR2 is SVGAGI. The V gene lost 5 bases and the J gene lost 2 bases, with 9 bases spanning the gap. The CDR3 is 14 residues long. CDR3 loop: CASSLWTNTGELFF. CDR3 in DNA: TGTGCCAGCAGTCTATGGACTAACACCGGGGAGCTGTTTTTT.

The chain recombines TRBV4-1 with TRBJ1-2; no clear D gene. Germline CDR1 reads MGHRA; CDR2 reads YSYEKL. The CDR3 contains 17 residues. V shed 2 bases and J shed 0 bases, with 16 bases lying between them. In DNA, the CDR3 is TGCGCCAGCAGCCAACCTTTTCCCCGGACTACTAACTATGGCTACACCTTC. This translates into CASSQPFPRTTNYGYTF.

V usage is TRBV10-1 and J usage is TRBJ2-3; TRBD2 aligns across 8 bases. Trimming removed 3 bases from V and 4 bases from J; junction bases left unmatched: 12. Germline V CDR1 and CDR2: WNHNN, SYGVQD (reference sequence). This CDR3 region has 17 residues. Here the CDR3 DNA reads TGCGCCAGCAGTGATCTTTCGGCGGGAGGAGGGGCAGATACGCAGTATTTT. Translating gives CASSDLSAGGGADTQYF.

This rearrangement joins TRBV29-1 to TRBJ2-5, with D tentatively TRBD2 (5 bases). Trimming took off 7 bases at V and 2 bases at J, with 8 bases between the two ends. Germline V gene lookup returns CDR1 SQVTM and CDR2 ANQGSEA. This CDR3 is 11 amino acids long. CDR3 coding DNA: TGCAGCGGGTCGGGGCAAGAGACCCAGTACTTC. Protein: CSGSGQETQYF.

The V and J genes are TRBV11-3 and TRBJ2-1, with 12 bases that match TRBD2. CDR3 size: 17 residues. CDR1 and CDR2 (germline): SGHNT, YENEEA. V lost 4 bases and J lost 0; bases outside the gene matches: 4. Here the CDR3 reads CASSSSGRALSYNEQFF. DNA of the CDR3: TGTGCCAGCAGCTCTAGCGGGAGGGCCCTCTCCTACAATGAGCAGTTCTTC.

This clone has a single count. This chain joins TRBV27 and TRBJ2-2; the D gene is possibly TRBD2 (6 bases). Germline CDR1 is MNHEY and CDR2 is SMNVEV (reference sequence). V lost 10 bases and J lost 0, with 15 bases in between. This CDR3 has 15 amino acids. The CDR3 DNA reads as TGTGCCACCCGGGGGACCAGGGCGAACACCGGGGAGCTGTTTTTT. Its translation is CATRGTRANTGELFF.

The chain has TRBV25-1 and TRBJ1-1; 9 bases fit TRBD1. Per germline, CDR1 MGHDK and CDR2 SYGVNS. Trimming removed 2 bases from V and 5 bases from J; junction bases left unmatched: 6. The CDR3 extends over 15 amino acids. The CDR3 reads CASSEGTGWVTEAFF. In DNA, the CDR3 is TGTGCCAGCAGTGAAGGGACAGGGTGGGTAACTGAAGCTTTCTTT. Full variable domain (remainder filled in from reference TRBV25-1 and TRBJ1-1): EADIYQTPRYLVIGTGKKITLECSQTMGHDKMYWYQQDPGMELHLIHYSYGVNSTEKGDLSSESTVSRIRTEHFPLTLESARPSHTSQYLCASSEGTGWVTEAFFGQGTRLTVV.

The V and J genes are TRBV6-5 and TRBJ2-7; 8 nucleotides match TRBD2. The CDR3 is made up of 14 amino acids. Trimming removed 4 bases from V and 6 bases from J; junction bases left unmatched: 8. Per the germline V gene, CDR1 is MNHEY and CDR2 is SVGAGI. This CDR3 is CASSSGTRRAEQYF. CDR3 coding DNA: TGTGCCAGCAGTTCCGGGACTAGAAGAGCCGAGCAGTACTTC.

The chain carries TRBV11-3 and TRBJ1-1, with 8 bases lining up with TRBD1. The germline V gene has CDR1 SGHNT and CDR2 YENEEA. V lost 0 bases, J lost 5 bases, and 17 bases stayed unmatched. The CDR3 loop spans 19 amino acids. Here the CDR3 reads CASSLDGEDLIDRGTEAFF. For the CDR3, the DNA is TGTGCCAGCAGCTTAGACGGGGAAGATTTGATAGACAGGGGAACTGAAGCTTTCTTT.

This chain joins TRBV5-8 and TRBJ2-5; D is uncertain. Germline-derived CDR1 and CDR2 are SGHTS and YDEGEE. This CDR3 has 16 amino acids. Trimming cost V 3 bases and J 1 base, with 16 bases left between them. The CDR3 region is CASSCRVASPQETQYF. The CDR3 DNA is TGTGCCAGCAGCTGCCGGGTAGCATCCCCCCAAGAGACCCAGTACTTC.

V usage is TRBV18 and J usage is TRBJ2-3, with a weak D call TRBD2 (6 bases). The CDR3 has 15 residues. Germline CDR1 and CDR2: KGHSH and LQKENI. V lost 5 bases and J 5 bases, leaving 17 bases between the germline ends. CDR3 in DNA: TGTGCCAGCTCAGCAAGACTAGTTCACCAAGATACGCAGTATTTT. Its translation is CASSARLVHQDTQYF.

This chain connects TRBV14 to TRBJ2-3; 7 bases are shared with TRBD2. Trimming cost V 3 bases and J 6 bases; bases outside gene matches: 6. The CDR3 is 14 amino acids. Germline CDR1 and CDR2: SGHDN and FVKESK. The CDR3 loop reads CASSQGRDGDTQYF. CDR3 DNA: TGTGCCAGCAGCCAGGGGAGGGATGGGGATACGCAGTATTTT. The whole variable domain, remainder taken from reference TRBV14 and TRBJ2-3, is EAGVTQFPSHSVIEKGQTVTLRCDPISGHDNLYWYRRVMGKEIKFLLHFVKESKQDESGMPNNRFLAERTGGTYSTLKVQPAELEDSGVYFCASSQGRDGDTQYFGPGTRLTVL.